The clone carrying this T cell receptor (beta chain) was found a few times. V was trimmed by 1 base and J by 5 bases, leaving 6 bases between them. This CDR3 contains 13 residues. CDR1 and CDR2 (germline): SGHTA, FQGNSA. The sample originates from a study of T cells after yellow fever vaccination. MiXCR, applied by TCRdb to the 5' RACE reads, yields one record per CDR3 protein. The table lists some 400,000 distinct CDR3 sequences, around 6.5% of them singletons. This receptor was identified in a man younger than 40 who received the YFV17D yellow fever vaccine. This sequence joins TRBV7-2 and TRBJ1-3; D call uncertain. The material was PBMCs, obtained 5 days after the yellow fever booster vaccination. The CDR3 DNA reads as TGTGCCAGCAGCTTAGACCAGCGAAACACCATATATTTT. Protein: CASSLDQRNTIYF.